Listed below are T cell receptor beta chains from one sample, sequenced in a study of shared clonotypes between healthy human individuals. Assay: immunoSEQ multiplex PCR; the TCRdb copy retains only in-frame clones and omits some. This sample yields about 2.3 million clones, of which 85% to 95% are seen a single time; 0.37% belongs to the top ten. The material sequenced was naive CD4+ T cells from PBMCs. These receptors all stem from a man aged 18 to 29 in good health. Some clones in this sample may be carry-over from other donors' samples. CDR3s include the opening cysteine and the closing phenylalanine or tryptophan. The order of the fields is CDR3 DNA, CDR3 protein, V gene, J gene, clone size, D gene. D genes are given only for firm matches. Only part of the rows carry a size: once, few, many, or a class if the clone is expanded.

DNA: TGTGCCAGCAGTGAATCGTCACGATACGAGCAGTACTTC
CDR3: CASSESSRYEQYF
V: TRBV25-1
J: TRBJ2-7
size: -
D: -

DNA: TGTGCCAGCAGTCAAGTCAGTGTGGGTTCCGGCGAGCAGTACTTC
CDR3: CASSQVSVGSGEQYF
V: TRBV6-1
J: TRBJ2-7
size: -
D: -

DNA: TGTGCCTGGAGTCTACACCCGGGGGCCTTAGAGACCCAGTACTTC
CDR3: CAWSLHPGALETQYF
V: TRBV30
J: TRBJ2-5
size: -
D: -

DNA: TGCAGCGTTGATGGGACTAGCGGACAAGAGACCCAGTACTTC
CDR3: CSVDGTSGQETQYF
V: TRBV29-1
J: TRBJ2-5
size: -
D: TRBD2

DNA: TGTGCCAGCCCCAAGATGGGGGCAGGGGGCAATGAAAAACTGTTTTTT
CDR3: CASPKMGAGGNEKLFF
V: TRBV21-1
J: TRBJ1-4
size: -
D: -

DNA: TGTGCCAGCAGTGAGAATCGGGGGAAGTTCACATGGTACACTGAAGCTTTCTTT
CDR3: CASSENRGKFTWYTEAFF
V: TRBV28
J: TRBJ1-1
size: -
D: -

DNA: TGTGCCGGGTACGACAGGGGAACCTACGAGCAGTACTTC
CDR3: CAGYDRGTYEQYF
V: TRBV30
J: TRBJ2-7
size: -
D: TRBD1

DNA: TGTGCCACCAGCGTTGTCGGACAGAACAGCTACACCTTC
CDR3: CATSVVGQNSYTF
V: TRBV15
J: TRBJ1-2
size: -
D: -

DNA: TGTGCCAGCTCACCAGACGGGGATACGCAGTATTTT
CDR3: CASSPDGDTQYF
V: TRBV18
J: TRBJ2-3
size: once
D: -

DNA: TGTGCCAGCAGACCGTTGGGGCCAGCGGGTGGAGGCGAGCAGTACTTC
CDR3: CASRPLGPAGGGEQYF
V: TRBV7-3
J: TRBJ2-7
size: once
D: -

DNA: TGTGCCATCAGTAAGCAGGTCCAAGAGACCCAGTACTTC
CDR3: CAISKQVQETQYF
V: TRBV10-3
J: TRBJ2-5
size: -
D: -

DNA: TGTGCCAGCAGCCTACAACCGTCTGGGGCCAACGTCCTGACTTTC
CDR3: CASSLQPSGANVLTF
V: TRBV7-3
J: TRBJ2-6
size: -
D: -

DNA: TGTGCCAGCAGCCAAGGACAGGGGAACATTCAGTACTTC
CDR3: CASSQGQGNIQYF
V: TRBV14
J: TRBJ2-4
size: -
D: TRBD1

DNA: TGCAGCGCCCGGGAAGAGGCCGGGGCCAACGTCCTGACTTTC
CDR3: CSAREEAGANVLTF
V: TRBV29-1
J: TRBJ2-6
size: once
D: -

DNA: TGTGCCAGCAGTCTTCCCAACCCCGAATATGGCTACACCTTC
CDR3: CASSLPNPEYGYTF
V: TRBV28
J: TRBJ1-2
size: -
D: -

DNA: TGTGCCAGCAGCGTAGAACAGGGTCCTGGAAACACCATATATTTT
CDR3: CASSVEQGPGNTIYF
V: TRBV9
J: TRBJ1-3
size: -
D: -

DNA: TGTGCCAGCAGTCCGAGGGTCCCGTGGGCCACAGATACGCAGTATTTT
CDR3: CASSPRVPWATDTQYF
V: TRBV6-6
J: TRBJ2-3
size: -
D: -

DNA: TGTGCCAGCAGTCCAGTAGGGGGCGGTGAGCAGTTCTTC
CDR3: CASSPVGGGEQFF
V: TRBV5-6
J: TRBJ2-1
size: once
D: TRBD1

DNA: TGCGCCAGCAGCCAAGATAGGGCCCAAAGCGGGAGGACAGATACGCAGTATTTT
CDR3: CASSQDRAQSGRTDTQYF
V: TRBV4-1
J: TRBJ2-3
size: once
D: TRBD2

DNA: TGCGCCAGCAGCCTCGGGACAGCGATCCAAGAGACCCAGTACTTC
CDR3: CASSLGTAIQETQYF
V: TRBV5-1
J: TRBJ2-5
size: -
D: TRBD1

DNA: TGTGCCAGCTCACCACCGGGAAGTTGGTGGGACCAAAACATTCAGTACTTC
CDR3: CASSPPGSWWDQNIQYF
V: TRBV18
J: TRBJ2-4
size: -
D: -

DNA: TGTGCCAGCAGTCGGCAGGGTGTCCACAATGAGCAGTTCTTC
CDR3: CASSRQGVHNEQFF
V: TRBV9
J: TRBJ2-1
size: -
D: -

DNA: TGTGCCAGCACCAGTGACCGGGGGCGAGGAGGCTACACCTTC
CDR3: CASTSDRGRGGYTF
V: TRBV5-4
J: TRBJ1-2
size: -
D: -

DNA: TGTGCCAGCGGGGAGGCCTTGGGCTATGGCTACACCTTC
CDR3: CASGEALGYGYTF
V: TRBV7-2
J: TRBJ1-2
size: -
D: -

DNA: TGCGCCAGCAGCTTCGCCCCTGACAGGGGCCAAGAGGGTGAAAAACTGTTTTTT
CDR3: CASSFAPDRGQEGEKLFF
V: TRBV5-1
J: TRBJ1-4
size: -
D: TRBD1

DNA: TGTGCCAGCAGCCGCGGGACGTCGTACTATGGCTACACCTTC
CDR3: CASSRGTSYYGYTF
V: TRBV28
J: TRBJ1-2
size: -
D: -

DNA: TGTGCCAGCAGCCCGAGGGAGTGTCCGTCTAGCGGTCTAAGGGGGGAGACCCAGTACTTC
CDR3: CASSPRECPSSGLRGETQYF
V: TRBV7-4
J: TRBJ2-5
size: -
D: -

DNA: TGTGCCAGCAGTTTCACCGGCCATACGCAGTATTTT
CDR3: CASSFTGHTQYF
V: TRBV27
J: TRBJ2-3
size: -
D: -

DNA: TGTGCCAGCAGTCCCCTTCAGCGGGTGAGCTCCTACGAGCAGTACTTC
CDR3: CASSPLQRVSSYEQYF
V: TRBV28
J: TRBJ2-7
size: -
D: -

DNA: TGCGCCAGCAGCTTGGACAGCCGGGACGGAAACACCATATATTTT
CDR3: CASSLDSRDGNTIYF
V: TRBV5-1
J: TRBJ1-3
size: -
D: -

DNA: TGTGCCAGCTCACCAGAGAAGAAGGTGTTCTTC
CDR3: CASSPEKKVFF
V: TRBV18
J: TRBJ2-1
size: -
D: -

DNA: TGTGCCAGCTCACCCCGGGAAGGGGGTGGCGAGCAGTACTTC
CDR3: CASSPREGGGEQYF
V: TRBV18
J: TRBJ2-7
size: -
D: -

DNA: TGCGCCAGCAGCGGAGGGGGTGGAAACACCGGGGAGCTGTTTTTT
CDR3: CASSGGGGNTGELFF
V: TRBV5-1
J: TRBJ2-2
size: -
D: -

DNA: TGCGCCAGCAGCTTGGCCGGGCCCCAGAACACTGAAGCTTTCTTT
CDR3: CASSLAGPQNTEAFF
V: TRBV5-1
J: TRBJ1-1
size: once
D: -

DNA: TGTGCCAGCAGCATGGACAGGGCCACTGAAGCTTTCTTT
CDR3: CASSMDRATEAFF
V: TRBV7-2
J: TRBJ1-1
size: -
D: TRBD1

DNA: TGTGCCAGCAGCCCTAGCGGGAGGTACAATGAGCAGTTCTTC
CDR3: CASSPSGRYNEQFF
V: TRBV11-1
J: TRBJ2-1
size: -
D: TRBD2

DNA: TGTGCCAGCAGCTCAAACAGGGGGAGCTCCTACGAGCAGTACTTC
CDR3: CASSSNRGSSYEQYF
V: TRBV5-6
J: TRBJ2-7
size: -
D: TRBD1

DNA: TGTGCCAGCTCACCACGATTTAGGGAGTACAATGAGCAGTTCTTC
CDR3: CASSPRFREYNEQFF
V: TRBV18
J: TRBJ2-1
size: -
D: -

DNA: TGCGCCAGCAGCGCGACAGGGGGCAACTATGGCTACACCTTC
CDR3: CASSATGGNYGYTF
V: TRBV5-1
J: TRBJ1-2
size: -
D: TRBD1

DNA: TGTGCCATCAGTGAGTCAGAGGGCGGCTACACCTTC
CDR3: CAISESEGGYTF
V: TRBV10-3
J: TRBJ1-2
size: -
D: -

DNA: TGTGCCAGCAGCAAGATCGACCGACAGGACTATGGCTACACCTTC
CDR3: CASSKIDRQDYGYTF
V: TRBV11-2
J: TRBJ1-2
size: -
D: -

DNA: TGTGCCTGGAGTGCTTTACCTGGGACAGGGGGCCGGGAAGGCGAAAAACTGTTTTTT
CDR3: CAWSALPGTGGREGEKLFF
V: TRBV30
J: TRBJ1-4
size: -
D: TRBD1

DNA: TGTGCCAGCAGTTCAGGAACAGGGAACGGTGAAAAACTGTTTTTT
CDR3: CASSSGTGNGEKLFF
V: TRBV28
J: TRBJ1-4
size: -
D: -

DNA: TGTGCCTGGAGTTGGGGAGACTATGGCTACACCTTC
CDR3: CAWSWGDYGYTF
V: TRBV30
J: TRBJ1-2
size: -
D: -

DNA: TGTGCCAGCAGCCCAAGGGGGCGGGGGCAGCCCCAGCATTTT
CDR3: CASSPRGRGQPQHF
V: TRBV6-5
J: TRBJ1-5
size: -
D: TRBD1

DNA: TGTGCCAGCAGCTTTCCCCAGCAATATGGCTACACCTTC
CDR3: CASSFPQQYGYTF
V: TRBV5-6
J: TRBJ1-2
size: -
D: -